This T cell receptor (beta chain) is drawn from a study of blood T cells in healthy people across ages. Using a J-beta primer mix together with a sample-barcoded 5' primer, a second PCR was run for about 6 to 11 cycles. Each cDNA molecule was tagged by a template-switch adaptor that had 12 random nucleotides. TCRdb reanalysed the 5' RACE reads using MiXCR and keeps one entry per CDR3 protein. The sample has about 680,000 distinct CDR3 sequences; around 45% are singletons. Healthy Russian Caucasian donors spanned ages about 6 to 100 years. Each sample used at least 7 million PBMCs. Germline CDR1 is SGHTA and CDR2 is FQGNSA. The CDR3 sequence is 13 residues long. The V end was cut by 3 bases, the J end by 1 base, with 5 bases between.

Sequencing input: blood. This clonotype was sampled from an older woman in good health. This chain uses TRBV7-2 with TRBJ2-3; D remains unclear. CDR3 in amino acids: CASSFGRTDTQYF. The CDR3 coding sequence is TGTGCCAGCAGCTTCGGTCGCACAGATACGCAGTATTTT.